The text below deals with one T cell receptor (beta chain). Its antigen is unidentified. These data are taken from a study of cytomegalovirus exposure and HLA in healthy donors. Study details: Some 85 million unique TCRs, all from HLA-typed donors, were included in an early release of the data. Findings and caveats of the study: Sequencing likely generated an artifact that appeared as a cluster of highly shared sequence variants. TCR beta chains associated with HLA were, in a later analysis, more clonally expanded than equally common others. Associated with HLA alleles at 0.05 false discovery rate in a later analysis were fewer than 20,000 TCR beta sequences.

Germline V lookup: CDR1 SNHLY, CDR2 FYNNEI. Trimming took 8 bases from V and 3 from J; bases not matched to a gene: 2. This CDR3 region has 12 residues. PCR primers comprised 60 Vbeta and 13 Jbeta primers. The protocol was immunoSEQ multiplex PCR, while the TCRdb copy is restricted to in-frame clones and leaves out a portion. This sample's table has 55,000 or so clones. Sequenced input: PBMCs. V is TRBV2 and J is TRBJ2-5; the match to TRBD2 covers 8 bases. This clonotype was sampled from a woman in her 30s in good health and CMV-seropositive. The CDR3 loop is CASAGGEETQYF. As DNA, the CDR3 is TGTGCCAGCGCCGGGGGGGAAGAGACCCAGTACTTC.